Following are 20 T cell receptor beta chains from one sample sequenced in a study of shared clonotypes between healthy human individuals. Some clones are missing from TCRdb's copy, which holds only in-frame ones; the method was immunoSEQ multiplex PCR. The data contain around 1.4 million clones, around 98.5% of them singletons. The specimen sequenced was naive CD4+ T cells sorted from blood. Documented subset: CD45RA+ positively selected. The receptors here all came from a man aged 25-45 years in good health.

CDR3 bases: TGTGCCAGCAGCTTAGGCGGTGTAGCGGGAGGGCCAAAATCCTACGAGCAGTACTTC. This translates into CASSLGGVAGGPKSYEQYF. This chain links TRBV11-2 with TRBJ2-7, with 11 bases that match TRBD2. This CDR3 contains 19 residues. J gave up 1 base and V 1 base, and 12 bases lay outside the gene matches. Germline CDR1 SGHAT, CDR2 FQNNGV.

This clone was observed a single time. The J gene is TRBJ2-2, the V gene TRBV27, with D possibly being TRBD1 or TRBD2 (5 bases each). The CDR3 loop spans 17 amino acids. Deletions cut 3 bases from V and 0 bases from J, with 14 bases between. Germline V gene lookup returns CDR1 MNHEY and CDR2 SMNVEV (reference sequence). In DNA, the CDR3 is TGTGCCAGCAGTTTCTTGGGTGTGGGGGCGAACACCGGGGAGCTGTTTTTT. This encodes CASSFLGVGANTGELFF.

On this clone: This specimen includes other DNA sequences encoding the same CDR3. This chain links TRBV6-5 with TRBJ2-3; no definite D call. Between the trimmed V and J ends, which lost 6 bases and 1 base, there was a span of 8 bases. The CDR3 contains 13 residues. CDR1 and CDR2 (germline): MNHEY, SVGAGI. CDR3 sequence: CASSYGGTDTQYF. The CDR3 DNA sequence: TGTGCCAGCAGCTACGGTGGCACAGATACGCAGTATTTT.

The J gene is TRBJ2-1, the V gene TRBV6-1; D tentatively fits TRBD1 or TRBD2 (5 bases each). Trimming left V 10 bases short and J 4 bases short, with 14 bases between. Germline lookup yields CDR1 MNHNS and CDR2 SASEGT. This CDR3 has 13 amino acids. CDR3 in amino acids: CATRGGSYNEQFF. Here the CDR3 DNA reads TGTGCCACAAGGGGCGGGTCGTACAATGAGCAGTTCTTC.

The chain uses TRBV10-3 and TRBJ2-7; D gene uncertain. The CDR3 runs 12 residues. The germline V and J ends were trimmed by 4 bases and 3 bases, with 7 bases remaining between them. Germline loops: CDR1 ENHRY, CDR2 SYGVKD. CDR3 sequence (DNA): TGTGCCATCAGTGCGAACCTCTACGAGCAGTACTTC. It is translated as CAISANLYEQYF.

The CDR3 sequence is CSGRGTEETQYF. DNA of the CDR3: TGCAGCGGGAGGGGGACAGAAGAGACCCAGTACTTC. This chain links TRBV29-1 with TRBJ2-5, with D possibly TRBD1 on 7 matching bases. V was trimmed by 7 bases and J by 3 bases, leaving 12 bases between them. The CDR3 extends over 12 amino acids. CDR1 and CDR2 (germline): SQVTM, ANQGSEA.

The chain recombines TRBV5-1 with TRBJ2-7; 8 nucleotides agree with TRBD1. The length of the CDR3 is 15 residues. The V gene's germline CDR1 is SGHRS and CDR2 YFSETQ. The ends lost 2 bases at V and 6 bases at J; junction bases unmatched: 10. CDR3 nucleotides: TGCGCCAGCAGCTTTTGGGACAGGTCCAACAGCGAGCAGTACTTC. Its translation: CASSFWDRSNSEQYF.

Here the CDR3 reads CASSPPGEYEQYF. The DNA for the CDR3 is TGTGCCAGCAGCCCCCCGGGGGAGTACGAGCAGTACTTC. The chain has TRBV4-2 and TRBJ2-7; D possibly corresponds to TRBD2 (6 bases). Per germline, CDR1 LGHNA and CDR2 YNFKEQ. This CDR3 has 13 residues. V lost 4 bases, J lost 4 bases, and 11 bases lay in between.

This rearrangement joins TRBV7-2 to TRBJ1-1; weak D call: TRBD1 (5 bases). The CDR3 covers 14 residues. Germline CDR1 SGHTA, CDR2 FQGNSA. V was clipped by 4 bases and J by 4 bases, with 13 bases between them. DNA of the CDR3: TGTGCCAGCAGCTCCAGACAGTCAGCCACTGAAGCTTTCTTT. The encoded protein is CASSSRQSATEAFF.

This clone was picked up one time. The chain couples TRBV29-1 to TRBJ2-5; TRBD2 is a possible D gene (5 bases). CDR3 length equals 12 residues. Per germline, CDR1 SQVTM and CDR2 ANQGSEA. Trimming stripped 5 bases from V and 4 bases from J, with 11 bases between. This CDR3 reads CSVRGLLETQYF. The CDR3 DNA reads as TGCAGCGTTCGGGGTTTACTAGAGACCCAGTACTTC.

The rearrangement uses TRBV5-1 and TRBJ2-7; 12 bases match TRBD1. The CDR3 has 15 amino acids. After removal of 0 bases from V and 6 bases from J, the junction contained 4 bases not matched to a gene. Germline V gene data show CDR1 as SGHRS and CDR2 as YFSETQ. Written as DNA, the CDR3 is TGCGCCAGCAGCTTGGCGGGACAGGGGGCCGGCGAGCAGTACTTC. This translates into CASSLAGQGAGEQYF.

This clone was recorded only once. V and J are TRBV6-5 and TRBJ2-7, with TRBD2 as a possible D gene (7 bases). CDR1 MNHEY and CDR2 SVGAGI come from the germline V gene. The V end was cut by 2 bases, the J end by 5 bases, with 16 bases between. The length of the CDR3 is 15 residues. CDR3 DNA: TGTGCCAGCAGTTACACGGGGGGCGCGTTCAACGAGCAGTACTTC. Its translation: CASSYTGGAFNEQYF.

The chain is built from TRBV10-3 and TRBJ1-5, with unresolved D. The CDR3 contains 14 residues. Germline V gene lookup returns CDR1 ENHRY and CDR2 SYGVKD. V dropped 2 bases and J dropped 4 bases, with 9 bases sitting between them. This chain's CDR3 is CAISEGHGNQPQHF. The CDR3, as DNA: TGTGCCATCAGTGAGGGGCACGGAAATCAGCCCCAGCATTTT.

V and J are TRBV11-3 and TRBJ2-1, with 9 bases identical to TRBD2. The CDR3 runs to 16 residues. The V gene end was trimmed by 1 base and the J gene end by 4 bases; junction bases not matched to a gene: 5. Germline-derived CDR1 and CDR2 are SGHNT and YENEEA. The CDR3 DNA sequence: TGTGCCAGCAGCTTAGGGGGTAGCGGGAGTTACAATGAGCAGTTCTTC. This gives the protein CASSLGGSGSYNEQFF.

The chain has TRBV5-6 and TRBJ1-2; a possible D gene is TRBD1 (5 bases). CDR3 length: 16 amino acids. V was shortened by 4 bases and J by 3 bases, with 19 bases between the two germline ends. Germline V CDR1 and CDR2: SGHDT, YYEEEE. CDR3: CASSPPSGAVDYGYTF. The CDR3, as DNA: TGTGCCAGCAGCCCCCCGTCCGGGGCGGTAGACTATGGCTACACCTTC.

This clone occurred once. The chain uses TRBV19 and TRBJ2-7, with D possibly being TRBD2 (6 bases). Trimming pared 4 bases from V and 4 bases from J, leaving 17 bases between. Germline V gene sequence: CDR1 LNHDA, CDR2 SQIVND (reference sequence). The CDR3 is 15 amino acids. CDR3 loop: CASSTRDHAKYEQYF. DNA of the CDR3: TGTGCCAGTAGTACGCGGGATCATGCCAAGTACGAGCAGTACTTC. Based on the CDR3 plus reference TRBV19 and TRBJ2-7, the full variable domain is DGGITQSPKYLFRKEGQNVTLSCEQNLNHDAMYWYRQDPGQGLRLIYYSQIVNDFQKGDIAEGYSVSREKKESFPLTVTSAQKNPTAFYLCASSTRDHAKYEQYFGPGTRLTVT.

The chain's CDR3 is CASSLLHSNYGYTF. The CDR3 nucleotides are TGTGCCAGCAGCTTACTGCATTCTAACTATGGCTACACCTTC. The rearrangement links TRBV7-9 to TRBJ1-2; D is unclear. Trimming pared 2 bases from V and 0 bases from J, leaving 7 bases between. CDR1 is SEHNR and CDR2 is FQNEAQ in the germline V gene (reference sequence). There are 14 residues in the CDR3.

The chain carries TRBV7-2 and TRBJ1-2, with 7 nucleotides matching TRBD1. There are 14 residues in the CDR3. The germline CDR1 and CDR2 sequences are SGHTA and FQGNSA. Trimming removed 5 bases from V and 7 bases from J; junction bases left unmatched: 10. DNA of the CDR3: TGTGCCAGCAGCCCAAGCGGGACAGCTCTTGGCTACACCTTC. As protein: CASSPSGTALGYTF.

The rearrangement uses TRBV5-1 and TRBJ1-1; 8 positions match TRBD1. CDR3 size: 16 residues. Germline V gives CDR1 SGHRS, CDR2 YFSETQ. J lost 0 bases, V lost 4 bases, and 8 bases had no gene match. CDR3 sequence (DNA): TGCGCCAGCAGCCTAGGACAGGGCCCTATGAACACTGAAGCTTTCTTT. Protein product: CASSLGQGPMNTEAFF.

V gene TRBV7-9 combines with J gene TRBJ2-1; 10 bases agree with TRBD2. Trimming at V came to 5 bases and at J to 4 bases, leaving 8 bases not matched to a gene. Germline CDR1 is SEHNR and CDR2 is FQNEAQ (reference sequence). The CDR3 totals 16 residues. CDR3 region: CASSDRSAGGYNEQFF. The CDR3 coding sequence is TGTGCCAGCAGCGACCGGTCAGCGGGAGGGTACAATGAGCAGTTCTTC.